One T cell receptor beta chain is described in this entry. What it recognizes is unknown. The data originate from a study of a mutant IDH1 vaccine in newly diagnosed glioma. Time point meaning: week 47, end of study. A 20-mer mutant IDH1 peptide at 300 ug was injected subcutaneously with topical imiquimod. Every donor had a new WHO grade 3 or 4 astrocytoma that was IDH1-mutant, with loss of nuclear ATRX. This table comes from immunoSEQ multiplex PCR, and its TCRdb copy is limited to in-frame clones, with some not included. The profile shows fewer than 25,000 clones, around 82% of them singletons. The J segment lost 0 bases and the V segment lost 4 bases, leaving 12 bases of the junction unmatched. This CDR3 is built from 17 residues.

This specimen was PBMCs, taken from a glioma patient whose treatment included an IDH1 peptide vaccine. The sequence derives from a man in his forties or fifties with glioma. The chain uses TRBV5-3 and TRBJ1-2, with TRBD1 matching over 7 bases. TRBV5-3 belongs to the ORF category, with a function that is uncertain. CDR3 amino acids: CARSKGGDEETNYGYTF. The DNA of the CDR3 is TGTGCCAGAAGCAAAGGGGGCGACGAAGAAACTAACTATGGCTACACCTTC.